The 30 T cell receptor beta chains below all came from one sample that was sequenced in a study of identical twins. TCRdb re-derived calls from the 5' RACE reads in MiXCR, one entry per CDR3 protein. In the table there are roughly 570,000 distinct CDR3 sequences, more than 9% of which are singletons. These data also featured in a second study, about yellow fever vaccine responses in identical twins.

The specimen sequenced was PBMCs. These receptors were obtained from a young woman in good health.

The chain's CDR3 is CASSFRQGGVGYTF. The DNA of the CDR3 is TGTGCCAGCAGCTTCCGTCAGGGGGGCGTTGGCTACACCTTC. The chain uses TRBV12-3 or TRBV12-4 and TRBJ1-2; 7 positions agree with TRBD1. The V gene end was trimmed by 6 bases and the J gene end by 7 bases; junction bases not matched to a gene: 11. The CDR3 contains 14 residues.

This clonotype was detected ten times or more. The genes are TRBV2 and TRBJ2-7; TRBD2 is a possible D gene (6 bases). V gave up 4 bases and J gave up 0 bases, with 13 bases separating them. The CDR3 is 15 residues long. Germline assignment: CDR1 SNHLY and CDR2 FYNNEI. CDR3 residues: CASSAWGVISYEQYF. DNA for the CDR3: TGTGCCAGCAGTGCCTGGGGGGTTATCTCCTACGAGCAGTACTTC.

This chain connects TRBV20-1 to TRBJ2-5; 9 bases map to TRBD1. V was clipped by 2 bases and J by 5 bases; unmatched bases: 3. Germline values: CDR1 DFQATT, CDR2 SNEGSKA (reference sequence). This CDR3 contains 13 residues. CDR3 in DNA: TGCAGTGCTAGACGGGACAGGGACGAGACCCAGTACTTC. It translates to CSARRDRDETQYF.

The rearrangement joins TRBV29-1 to TRBJ1-1; D unclear. The CDR3 spans 12 residues. Trimming stripped 6 bases from V and 4 bases from J, with 12 bases between. The germline CDR1 and CDR2 sequences are SQVTM and ANQGSEA. The CDR3 protein is CSVEGQGTEAFF. The CDR3 bases are TGCAGCGTAGAGGGTCAAGGCACTGAAGCTTTCTTT.

This clonotype was observed at least ten times. J is TRBJ2-4 and V is TRBV11-2, with D perhaps TRBD2 (6 bases). CDR3 length: 18 amino acids. Germline CDR1 reads SGHAT; CDR2 reads FQNNGV. V gave up 3 bases and J gave up 0 bases, with 18 bases separating them. This chain's CDR3 is CASSFPRGGELAKNIQYF. Here the CDR3 DNA reads TGTGCCAGCAGCTTCCCCCGGGGCGGGGAACTAGCCAAAAACATTCAGTACTTC.

This CDR3 reads CASSYPSLGEETQYF. The CDR3 DNA reads as TGTGCCAGCAGCTATCCTAGTTTGGGGGAAGAGACCCAGTACTTC. V usage is TRBV7-9 and J usage is TRBJ2-5; D possibly matches TRBD1 or TRBD2 (5 bases each). From germline, CDR1 is SEHNR and CDR2 FQNEAQ (reference sequence). This CDR3 is 15 amino acids long. V lost 4 bases and J lost 3, with 15 bases in between.

This clonotype showed up many times. This sequence joins TRBV5-4 and TRBJ1-2, with TRBD1 matching over 8 bases. The CDR3 covers 17 residues. V lost 5 bases, J lost 5 bases, and 17 bases stayed unmatched. Germline CDR1 reads SGHNT; CDR2 reads YYREEE (reference sequence). Here the CDR3 reads CASSSEPVGTGRYGYTF. The CDR3 DNA follows: TGTGCCAGCAGTTCTGAACCCGTCGGGACAGGACGTTATGGCTACACCTTC.

This clonotype was seen a few times. The chain combines TRBV5-1 with TRBJ2-5; 10 bases line up with TRBD1. The germline V gene encodes CDR1 SGHRS and CDR2 YFSETQ. The length of the CDR3 is 15 residues. The V and J ends lost 6 bases and 5 bases, in that order; junction bases with no gene match: 10. The CDR3 loop reads CASTLMTGGSETQYF. The CDR3 DNA reads as TGCGCCAGCACCTTAATGACAGGGGGCAGCGAGACCCAGTACTTC.

This clonotype was found a few times. This chain links TRBV15 with TRBJ2-1; D might be TRBD2 (6 bases). Trimming took 0 bases from V and 2 from J, leaving 11 bases between them. The CDR3 spans 16 residues. Germline CDR1 and CDR2: LNHNV and YYDKDF (reference sequence). Written as DNA, the CDR3 is TGTGCCACCAGCAGAGATACGCGGGGTACCTACAATGAGCAGTTCTTC. Protein sequence: CATSRDTRGTYNEQFF.

The chain carries TRBV5-6 and TRBJ2-1; 8 bases line up with TRBD1. Germline loops: CDR1 SGHDT, CDR2 YYEEEE. This CDR3 is built from 15 residues. V lost 0 bases, J lost 6 bases, and 5 bases stayed unmatched. The DNA of the CDR3 is TGTGCCAGCAGCTTGGCCGTGGACAGGGCCAATGAGCAGTTCTTC. It codes for CASSLAVDRANEQFF.

This chain joins TRBV20-1 and TRBJ2-5; D not certain. V dropped 1 base and J dropped 1 base, with 7 bases sitting between them. From germline, CDR1 is DFQATT and CDR2 SNEGSKA (reference sequence). The CDR3 sequence is 13 residues long. The CDR3 spells CSARVSLQETQYF. Here the CDR3 DNA reads TGCAGTGCTAGAGTGTCCCTCCAAGAGACCCAGTACTTC.

J is TRBJ2-1 and V is TRBV2; D is unclear. The CDR3 totals 13 residues. Trimming shortened V by 7 bases and J by 4 bases, and 11 bases separated the two germline ends. Per the germline V gene, CDR1 is SNHLY and CDR2 is FYNNEI. CDR3 DNA sequence: TGTGCCAGCAAGTCCAAAGGGTACAATGAGCAGTTCTTC. Translated, it gives CASKSKGYNEQFF.

DNA for the CDR3: TGTGCCAGCAGCATACAGGGTGGTAGCACAGATACGCAGTATTTT. It yields the protein CASSIQGGSTDTQYF. The rearrangement joins TRBV7-9 to TRBJ2-3, with a tentative D call TRBD1 (6 bases). This CDR3 spans 15 amino acids. Germline V gene data show CDR1 as SEHNR and CDR2 as FQNEAQ (reference sequence). V lost 5 bases and J 0 bases, leaving 12 bases between the germline ends.

In its sample, this clonotype was seen a few times. J is TRBJ2-7 and V is TRBV4-1; 7 nucleotides match TRBD1. Germline values: CDR1 MGHRA, CDR2 YSYEKL. V lost 3 bases, J lost 4 bases, and 6 bases stayed unmatched. The CDR3 spans 14 residues. The CDR3: CASSQPGQQYEQYF. The CDR3 bases are TGCGCCAGCAGCCAGCCGGGACAGCAGTACGAGCAGTACTTC.

There are a few counts of this clonotype. The chain recombines TRBV11-2 with TRBJ2-1; 11 bases align to TRBD2. The CDR3 totals 15 residues. With V trimmed by 1 base and J by 8 bases, 4 bases remained unmatched. Germline V gene lookup returns CDR1 SGHAT and CDR2 FQNNGV. CDR3 in amino acids: CASSLGTSGGHEQFF. Here the CDR3 DNA reads TGTGCCAGCAGCTTAGGTACTAGCGGGGGTCATGAGCAGTTCTTC.

This chain uses TRBV10-3 with TRBJ2-5; D is unclear. CDR3 length: 11 amino acids. The germline V and J ends were trimmed by 3 bases and 3 bases, with 2 bases remaining between them. Per germline, CDR1 ENHRY and CDR2 SYGVKD. CDR3 coding DNA: TGTGCCATCAGTGACGAAGAGACCCAGTACTTC. It is translated as CAISDEETQYF.

This clonotype came up many times. The chain couples TRBV12-3 or TRBV12-4 to TRBJ1-4; D unresolved. V was pared by 3 bases and J by 4 bases, with 12 bases between. The CDR3 has 15 amino acids. CDR3 protein: CASSFLGADNEKLFF. The CDR3 coding sequence is TGTGCCAGCAGTTTCTTGGGTGCGGATAATGAAAAACTGTTTTTT.

The V call is TRBV4-1, the J call TRBJ2-2, with D maybe TRBD2 (5 bases). The germline V and J ends were trimmed by 4 bases and 2 bases, with 14 bases remaining between them. The CDR3 has 16 residues. In germline, CDR1 is MGHRA, CDR2 YSYEKL. CDR3 in DNA: TGCGCCAGCAGCCGGATACTAGGCTTCAACACCGGGGAGCTGTTTTTT. Residues: CASSRILGFNTGELFF.

In this sample, this clonotype turned up a few times. The chain links TRBV12-3 or TRBV12-4 to TRBJ1-2, with D perhaps TRBD1 (5 bases). With 1 base removed from V and 8 bases from J, the gap between germline ends came to 14 bases. CDR3 length: 14 residues. The CDR3 DNA sequence: TGTGCCAGCAGTTTAGAATCCCAGGGTTTCGGCTACACCTTC. Its translation is CASSLESQGFGYTF.

The genes are TRBV4-1 and TRBJ1-1, with a tentative D call TRBD1 (5 bases). V gave up 4 bases and J gave up 5 bases, with 17 bases separating them. Germline V gene data show CDR1 as MGHRA and CDR2 as YSYEKL. CDR3 length: 15 amino acids. The CDR3 DNA reads TGCGCCAGCAGCCCGGCCGCGGGGCTCGAGACTGAAGCTTTCTTT. As protein: CASSPAAGLETEAFF.

This clonotype was counted ten times or more. The V gene is TRBV4-1, the J gene TRBJ2-7, with TRBD2 identical over 13 bases. CDR1 is MGHRA and CDR2 is YSYEKL in the germline V gene. CDR3 length: 15 amino acids. V trimming: 4 bases; J trimming: 4 bases; junction bases outside the gene matches: 4. In nucleotides, the CDR3 is TGCGCCAGCAGCCTCTCGACTAGCGGGAGGTACGAGCAGTACTTC. It codes for CASSLSTSGRYEQYF.

This chain links TRBV21-1 with TRBJ2-1. TRBV21-1 is reported as a pseudogene. The CDR3 contains 15 residues. The CDR3 coding sequence is TGTGCCAGCAGCAAATTATATTGGTATGGGTATGAGCAGTTCTTC. Its translation is CASSKLYWYGYEQFF.

This clonotype was seen only a few times. The chain employs TRBV2 and TRBJ2-2; TRBD2 matches at 13 bases. This CDR3 is built from 16 residues. V trimming: 7 bases; J trimming: 0 bases; junction bases outside the gene matches: 2. The germline V gene encodes CDR1 SNHLY and CDR2 FYNNEI. CDR3 nucleotides: TGTGCCAGCACGGGACTAGCGGGGTCGAACACCGGGGAGCTGTTTTTT. The encoded protein is CASTGLAGSNTGELFF.

This clonotype was picked up a small number of times. V and J are TRBV3-1 and TRBJ2-5; unclear D gene. Germline-derived CDR1 and CDR2 are LGHDT and YNNKEL (reference sequence). There are 14 residues in the CDR3. The V end lost 0 bases, the J end lost 5 bases, and 10 bases lay between the germline ends. CDR3 in DNA: TGTGCCAGCAGCCAAGATTCCGAGAGGGAGACCCAGTACTTC. It codes for CASSQDSERETQYF.

This clonotype was seen a few times. This chain joins TRBV21-1 and TRBJ2-7; TRBD1, the D gene given by the table, was not confirmed from the DNA. TRBV21-1 represents a pseudogene. This CDR3 region has 18 residues. The CDR3 is CASSLQRDSLSPHYEQYF. The CDR3 DNA follows: TGTGCCAGCAGCCTCCAACGGGACAGTTTAAGCCCCCACTACGAGCAGTACTTC.

The V and J genes are TRBV5-1 and TRBJ2-1; D is perhaps TRBD1 (5 bases). Germline values: CDR1 SGHRS, CDR2 YFSETQ. This CDR3 comprises 13 residues. The V end lost 4 bases, the J end lost 9 bases, and 14 bases lay between the germline ends. CDR3 loop: CASSRSRATEQFF. CDR3 in DNA: TGCGCCAGCAGCCGATCCAGGGCCACTGAGCAGTTCTTC.

This rearrangement joins TRBV3-1 to TRBJ2-5; 12 bases align to TRBD1. Losses at the gene ends were 0 bases for V and 5 bases for J; bases not matched to a gene: 10. The CDR3 has 18 amino acids. The germline V gene has CDR1 LGHDT and CDR2 YNNKEL (reference sequence). The CDR3 sequence: CASSQDTTGTGGMETQYF. The DNA for the CDR3 is TGTGCCAGCAGCCAAGATACGACCGGGACAGGGGGCATGGAGACCCAGTACTTC.

In its sample, this clonotype was seen many times. This chain links TRBV7-2 with TRBJ2-7; D unclear. V was clipped by 5 bases and J by 0 bases, with 14 bases between them. Germline CDR1 reads SGHTA; CDR2 reads FQGNSA. CDR3 size: 15 residues. The CDR3 DNA reads TGTGCCAGCAGCCGTCGAGGCAGGTCCTCCTACGAGCAGTACTTC. Encoded protein: CASSRRGRSSYEQYF.

For the CDR3, the DNA is TGTGCCAGCGGGCGCCAGCCATCCCGGGACAGGGGGCTGGGGGAGCAGTTCTTC. Protein product: CASGRQPSRDRGLGEQFF. The J gene is TRBJ2-1, the V gene TRBV2, with 12 bases identical to TRBD1. Germline lookup yields CDR1 SNHLY and CDR2 FYNNEI. The CDR3 is 18 amino acids. Trimming at V came to 8 bases and at J to 10 bases, leaving 21 bases not matched to a gene.

J is TRBJ2-2 and V is TRBV7-3, with 12 bases that match TRBD1. With 3 bases clipped from V and 6 bases from J, the junction kept 2 bases outside the gene matches. Germline CDR1 is SGHTA and CDR2 is FQGTGA. CDR3 size: 15 residues. The DNA for the CDR3 is TGTGCCAGCAGCTTCGGGACAGGGGGCGCCGGGGAGCTGTTTTTT. Translation: CASSFGTGGAGELFF.